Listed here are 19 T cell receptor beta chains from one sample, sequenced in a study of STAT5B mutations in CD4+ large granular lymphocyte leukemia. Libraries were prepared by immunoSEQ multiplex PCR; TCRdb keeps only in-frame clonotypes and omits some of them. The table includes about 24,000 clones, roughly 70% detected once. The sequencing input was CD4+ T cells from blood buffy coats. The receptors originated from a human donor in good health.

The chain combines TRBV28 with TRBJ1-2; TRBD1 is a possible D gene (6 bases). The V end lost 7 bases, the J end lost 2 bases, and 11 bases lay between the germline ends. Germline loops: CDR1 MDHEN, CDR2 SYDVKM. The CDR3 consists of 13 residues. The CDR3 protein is CASTPDSNYGYTF. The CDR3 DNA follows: TGTGCCAGCACCCCGGACAGCAACTATGGCTACACCTTC.

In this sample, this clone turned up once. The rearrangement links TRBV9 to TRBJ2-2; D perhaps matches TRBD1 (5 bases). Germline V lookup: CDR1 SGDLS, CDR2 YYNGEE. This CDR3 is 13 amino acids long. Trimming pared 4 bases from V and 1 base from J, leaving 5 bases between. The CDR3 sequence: CASSQGNTGELFF. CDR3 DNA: TGTGCCAGCAGCCAGGGGAACACCGGGGAGCTGTTTTTT.

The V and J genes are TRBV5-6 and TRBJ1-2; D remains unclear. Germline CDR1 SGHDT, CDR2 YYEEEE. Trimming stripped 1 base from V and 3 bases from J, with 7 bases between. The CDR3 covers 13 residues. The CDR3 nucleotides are TGTGCCAGCAGCTTGCGGCAGTACTATGGCTACACCTTC. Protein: CASSLRQYYGYTF.

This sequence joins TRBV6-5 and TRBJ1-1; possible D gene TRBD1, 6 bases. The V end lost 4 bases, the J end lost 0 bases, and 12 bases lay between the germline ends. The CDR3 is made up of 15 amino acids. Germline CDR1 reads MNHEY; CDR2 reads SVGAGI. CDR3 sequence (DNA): TGTGCCAGCAGTTTGGAAGGGGGTGTGAACACTGAAGCTTTCTTT. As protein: CASSLEGGVNTEAFF.

The CDR3: CASSLGGGGDYGYTF. CDR3 DNA sequence: TGTGCCAGCAGCTTAGGGGGGGGAGGAGACTATGGCTACACCTTC. This rearrangement joins TRBV7-8 to TRBJ1-2; D possibly corresponds to TRBD1 (5 bases). Germline CDR1 SGHVS, CDR2 FQNEAQ. This CDR3 is built from 15 residues. V was trimmed by 1 base and J by 3 bases, leaving 12 bases between them.

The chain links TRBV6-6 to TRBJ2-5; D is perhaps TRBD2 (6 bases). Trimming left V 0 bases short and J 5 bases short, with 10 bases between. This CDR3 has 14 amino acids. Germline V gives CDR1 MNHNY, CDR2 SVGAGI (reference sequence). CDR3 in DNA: TGTGCCAGCAGTTACTCGGGGGGAGGTGAGACCCAGTACTTC. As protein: CASSYSGGGETQYF.

This chain's CDR3 is CASSRWKETQYF. The CDR3, as DNA: TGTGCCAGCAGCAGATGGAAGGAGACCCAGTACTTC. The chain has TRBV14 and TRBJ2-5; no clear D gene. Trimming left V 5 bases short and J 5 bases short, with 9 bases between. Germline V lookup: CDR1 SGHDN, CDR2 FVKESK. The CDR3 spans 12 residues.

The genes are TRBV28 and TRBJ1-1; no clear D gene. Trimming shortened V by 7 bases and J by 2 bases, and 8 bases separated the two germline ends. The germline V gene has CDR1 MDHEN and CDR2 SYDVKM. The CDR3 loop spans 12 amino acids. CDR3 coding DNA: TGTGCCAGCAAGATAGGTAACACTGAAGCTTTCTTT. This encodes CASKIGNTEAFF.

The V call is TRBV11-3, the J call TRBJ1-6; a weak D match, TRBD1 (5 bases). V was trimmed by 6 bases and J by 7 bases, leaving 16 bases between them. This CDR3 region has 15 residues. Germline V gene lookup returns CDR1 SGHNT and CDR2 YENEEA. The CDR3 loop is CASRGRAPTNSPLHF. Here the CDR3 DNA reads TGTGCCAGCAGGGGCAGGGCTCCGACGAATTCACCCCTCCACTTT.

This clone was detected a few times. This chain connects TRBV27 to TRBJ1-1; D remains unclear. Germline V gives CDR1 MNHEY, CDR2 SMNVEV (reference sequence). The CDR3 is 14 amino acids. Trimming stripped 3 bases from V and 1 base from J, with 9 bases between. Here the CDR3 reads CASSFSAGNTEAFF. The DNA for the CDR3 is TGTGCCAGCAGTTTTTCGGCAGGGAACACTGAAGCTTTCTTT.

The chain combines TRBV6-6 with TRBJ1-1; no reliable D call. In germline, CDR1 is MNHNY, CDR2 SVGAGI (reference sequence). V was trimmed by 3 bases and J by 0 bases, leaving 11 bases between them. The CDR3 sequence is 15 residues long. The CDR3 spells CASSYGVSLNTEAFF. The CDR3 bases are TGTGCCAGCAGTTATGGGGTCAGCCTGAACACTGAAGCTTTCTTT.

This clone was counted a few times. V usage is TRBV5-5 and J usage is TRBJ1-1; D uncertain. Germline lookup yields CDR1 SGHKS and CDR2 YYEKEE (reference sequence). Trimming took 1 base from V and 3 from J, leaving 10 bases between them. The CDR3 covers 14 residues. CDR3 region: CASSLTVRDTEAFF. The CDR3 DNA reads TGTGCCAGCAGCTTGACAGTCCGGGACACTGAAGCTTTCTTT. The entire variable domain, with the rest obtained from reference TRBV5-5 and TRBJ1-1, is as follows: DAGVTQSPTHLIKTRGQQVTLRCSPISGHKSVSWYQQVLGQGPQFIFQYYEKEERGRGNFPDRFSARQFPNYSSELNVNALLLGDSALYLCASSLTVRDTEAFFGQGTRLTVV.

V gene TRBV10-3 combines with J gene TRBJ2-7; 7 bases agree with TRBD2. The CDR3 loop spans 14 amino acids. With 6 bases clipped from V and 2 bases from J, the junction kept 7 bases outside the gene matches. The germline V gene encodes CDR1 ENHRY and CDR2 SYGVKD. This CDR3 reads CAIRRTSNPYEQYF. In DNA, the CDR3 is TGTGCCATCAGGAGGACTAGTAATCCCTACGAGCAGTACTTC.

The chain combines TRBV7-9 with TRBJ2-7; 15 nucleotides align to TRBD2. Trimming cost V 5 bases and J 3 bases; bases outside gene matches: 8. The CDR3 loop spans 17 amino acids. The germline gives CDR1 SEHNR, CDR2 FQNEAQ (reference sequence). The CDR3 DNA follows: TGTGCCAGCAGCCATCGCGGGACTAGCGGGGGGCTCTACGAGCAGTACTTC. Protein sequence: CASSHRGTSGGLYEQYF.

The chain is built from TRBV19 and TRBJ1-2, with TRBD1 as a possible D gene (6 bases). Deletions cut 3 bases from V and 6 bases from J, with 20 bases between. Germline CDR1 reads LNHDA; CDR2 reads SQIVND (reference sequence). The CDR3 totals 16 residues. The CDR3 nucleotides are TGTGCCAGTAGTATTCGGAGTTGGGGGGGCGAGGATGGCTACACCTTC. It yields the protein CASSIRSWGGEDGYTF.

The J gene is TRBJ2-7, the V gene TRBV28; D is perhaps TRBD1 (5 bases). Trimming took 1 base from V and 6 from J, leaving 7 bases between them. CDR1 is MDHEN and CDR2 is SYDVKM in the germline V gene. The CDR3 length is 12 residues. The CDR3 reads CASSLFQGEQYF. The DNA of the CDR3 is TGTGCCAGCAGTTTATTCCAGGGCGAGCAGTACTTC.

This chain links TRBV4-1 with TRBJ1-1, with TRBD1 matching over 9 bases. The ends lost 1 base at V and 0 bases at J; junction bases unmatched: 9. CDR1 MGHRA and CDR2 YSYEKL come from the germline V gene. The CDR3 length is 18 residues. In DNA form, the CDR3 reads TGCGCCAGCAGCCAAGGGGGACAGGGCACTTTCATGAACACTGAAGCTTTCTTT. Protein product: CASSQGGQGTFMNTEAFF.

The CDR3 region has the DNA TGTGCCAGCAGTCCCGACGTGGTGGGGGTCGTTGCTAACTATGGCTACACCTTC. Its protein product is CASSPDVVGVVANYGYTF. The V call is TRBV27, the J call TRBJ1-2; TRBD1 is a possible D gene (5 bases). CDR1 MNHEY and CDR2 SMNVEV come from the germline V gene (reference sequence). This CDR3 contains 18 residues. V gave up 5 bases and J gave up 0 bases, with 22 bases separating them.

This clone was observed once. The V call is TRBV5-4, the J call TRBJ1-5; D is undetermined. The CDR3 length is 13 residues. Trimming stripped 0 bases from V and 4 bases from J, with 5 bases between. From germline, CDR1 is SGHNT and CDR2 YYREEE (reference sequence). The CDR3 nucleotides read TGTGCCAGCAGCTTGGGACAAAATCAGCCCCAGCATTTT. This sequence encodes CASSLGQNQPQHF.